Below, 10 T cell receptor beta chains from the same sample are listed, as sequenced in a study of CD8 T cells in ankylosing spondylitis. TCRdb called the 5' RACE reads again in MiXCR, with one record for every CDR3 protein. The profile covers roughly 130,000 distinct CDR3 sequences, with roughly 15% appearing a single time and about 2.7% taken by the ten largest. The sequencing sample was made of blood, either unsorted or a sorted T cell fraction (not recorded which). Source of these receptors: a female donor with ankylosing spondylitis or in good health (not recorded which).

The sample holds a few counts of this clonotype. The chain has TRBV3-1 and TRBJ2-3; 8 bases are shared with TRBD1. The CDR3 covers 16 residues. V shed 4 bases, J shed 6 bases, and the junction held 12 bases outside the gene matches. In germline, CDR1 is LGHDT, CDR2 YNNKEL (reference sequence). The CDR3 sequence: CASSPRDRPDRDTQYF. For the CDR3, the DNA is TGTGCCAGCAGCCCGCGGGACAGGCCGGACAGGGATACGCAGTATTTT.

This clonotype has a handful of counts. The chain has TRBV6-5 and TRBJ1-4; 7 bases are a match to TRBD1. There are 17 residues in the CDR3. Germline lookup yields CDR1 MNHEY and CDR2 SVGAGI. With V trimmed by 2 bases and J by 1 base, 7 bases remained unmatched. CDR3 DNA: TGTGCCAGCAGTTACGACCCGACAGGGCTAACTAATGAAAAACTGTTTTTT. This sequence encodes CASSYDPTGLTNEKLFF.

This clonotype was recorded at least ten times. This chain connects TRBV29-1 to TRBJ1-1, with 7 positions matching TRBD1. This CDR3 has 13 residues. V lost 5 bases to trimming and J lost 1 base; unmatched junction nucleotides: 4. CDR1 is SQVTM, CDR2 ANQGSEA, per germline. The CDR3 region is CSVPGQKNTEAFF. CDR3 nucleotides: TGCAGCGTTCCGGGACAGAAGAACACTGAAGCTTTCTTT.

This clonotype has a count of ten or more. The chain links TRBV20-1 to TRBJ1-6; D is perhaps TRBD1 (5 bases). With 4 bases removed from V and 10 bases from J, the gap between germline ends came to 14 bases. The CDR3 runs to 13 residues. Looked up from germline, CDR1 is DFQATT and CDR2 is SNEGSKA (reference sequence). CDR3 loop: CSATGTALSPLHF. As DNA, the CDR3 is TGCAGTGCTACCGGGACTGCCCTCTCACCCCTCCACTTT.

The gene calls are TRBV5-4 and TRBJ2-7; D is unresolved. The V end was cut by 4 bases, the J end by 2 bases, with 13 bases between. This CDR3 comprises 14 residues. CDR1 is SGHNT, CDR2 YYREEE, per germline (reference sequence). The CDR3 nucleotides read TGTGCCAGCAGCGGCTTCGACGTTCCCTACGAGCAGTACTTC. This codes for CASSGFDVPYEQYF.

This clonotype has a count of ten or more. CDR3 coding DNA: TGCAGTGCCCGACAACTAGCGGGGTACAATGAGCAGTTCTTC. It is translated as CSARQLAGYNEQFF. The V and J genes are TRBV20-1 and TRBJ2-1, with TRBD2 matching 10 bases. The CDR3 extends over 14 amino acids. V lost 6 bases, J lost 4 bases, and 6 bases stayed unmatched. Germline V gene sequence: CDR1 DFQATT, CDR2 SNEGSKA (reference sequence).

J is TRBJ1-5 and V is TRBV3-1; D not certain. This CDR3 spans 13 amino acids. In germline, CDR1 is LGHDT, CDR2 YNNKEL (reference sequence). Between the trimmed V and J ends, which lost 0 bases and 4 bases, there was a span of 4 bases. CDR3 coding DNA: TGTGCCAGCAGCCAAGATCTAAATCAGCCCCAGCATTTT. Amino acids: CASSQDLNQPQHF. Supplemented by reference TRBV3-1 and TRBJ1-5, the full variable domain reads DTAVSQTPKYLVTQMGNDKSIKCEQNLGHDTMYWYKQDSKKFLKIMFSYNNKELIINETVPNRFSPKSPDKAHLNLHINSLELGDSAVYFCASSQDLNQPQHFGDGTRLSIL.

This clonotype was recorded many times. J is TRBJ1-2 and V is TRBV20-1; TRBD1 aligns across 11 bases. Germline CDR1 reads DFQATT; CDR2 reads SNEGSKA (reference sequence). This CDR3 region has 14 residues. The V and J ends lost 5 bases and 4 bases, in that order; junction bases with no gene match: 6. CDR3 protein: CSAGGGQGVYGYTF. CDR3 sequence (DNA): TGCAGTGCTGGCGGGGGACAGGGGGTCTATGGCTACACCTTC.

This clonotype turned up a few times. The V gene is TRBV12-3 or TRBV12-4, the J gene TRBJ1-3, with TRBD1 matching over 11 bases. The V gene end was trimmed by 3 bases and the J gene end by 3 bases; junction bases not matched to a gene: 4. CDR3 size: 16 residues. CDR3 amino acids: CASSLDRGLGGNTIYF. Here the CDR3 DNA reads TGTGCCAGCAGTTTGGACAGGGGGCTAGGTGGAAACACCATATATTTT.

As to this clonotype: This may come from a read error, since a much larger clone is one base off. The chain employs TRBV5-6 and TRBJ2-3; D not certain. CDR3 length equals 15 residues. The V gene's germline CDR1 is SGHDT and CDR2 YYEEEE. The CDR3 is CAGSQGPGRPDTQYF. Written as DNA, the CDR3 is TGTGCCGGCAGCCAAGGACCCGGTAGGCCAGATACGCAGTATTTT.